This T cell receptor beta chain came from a study of beta chain features in type 1 diabetes. Background on the study: Age and gender were similar between patients and healthy donors, as were cell yields. Study observations and caveats: All four CD4+ subsets of Type 1 diabetes patients contained TCRB CDR3s that were moderately but significantly shorter. Within patients, naive, central memory and Treg TCRB repertoires seemed more similar than within healthy donors.

Trimming removed 1 base from V and 2 bases from J, with 9 bases in between. The germline CDR1 and CDR2 sequences are LNHNV and YYDKDF (reference sequence). The CDR3 is 14 residues long. Sequencing targeted expressed TCRB transcripts, as all isolated RNA had been reverse transcribed. Reads from naive, central memory and regulatory T cell samples averaged roughly 3.6 million. Method: immunoSEQ multiplex PCR; TCRdb's copy keeps in-frame clones and lacks some. This repertoire shows some 240,000 clones, approximately 16% found once; its top ten account for about 0.078%. Turning to this clone: Its antigen remains unidentified.

The sequence came from a man aged 25-45 years with type 1 diabetes. The genes are TRBV15 and TRBJ2-7; D might be TRBD1 (6 bases). The specimen was naive CD4+ T cells from blood. The CDR3 DNA follows: TGTGCCACCAGCAGAGGGACAGCTACCTACGAGCAGTACTTC. Protein product: CATSRGTATYEQYF. The variable domain in full, with the rest retrieved from reference TRBV15 and TRBJ2-7, is DAMVIQNPRYQVTQFGKPVTLSCSQTLNHNVMYWYQQKSSQAPKLLFHYYDKDFNNEADTPDNFQSRRPNTSFCFLDIRSPGLGDTAMYLCATSRGTATYEQYFGPGTRLTVT.